These 22 T cell receptor beta chains were all obtained from the same sample, sequenced in a study of identical twins. Via MiXCR, TCRdb re-called the 5' RACE reads, giving one row per CDR3 protein. In the table there are roughly 720,000 distinct CDR3 sequences, 15% to 20% of which are singletons. This sample was also put to use in a study of T cells expressing NK-cell markers.

Sequenced: PBMCs. The source of these receptors is a woman between 18 and 30 years old in good health.

The V and J genes are TRBV29-1 and TRBJ2-7, with TRBD1 identical over 9 bases. Germline lookup yields CDR1 SQVTM and CDR2 ANQGSEA. This CDR3 is built from 13 residues. V gave up 7 bases and J gave up 5 bases; unmatched junction bases: 9. CDR3 coding DNA: TGCAGCGCCCGGGACAGGGAAAAAGACGAGCAGTACTTC. Residues: CSARDREKDEQYF.

This clonotype was seen a handful of times. This chain joins TRBV5-1 and TRBJ2-5; D gene uncertain. This CDR3 spans 13 amino acids. The V and J ends lost 3 bases and 5 bases respectively, with 11 bases between them. Germline V gives CDR1 SGHRS, CDR2 YFSETQ. CDR3 in DNA: TGCGCCAGCAGCTGGAATATGTTGGAGACCCAGTACTTC. Translating gives CASSWNMLETQYF.

Ten or more counts support this clonotype. For the CDR3, the DNA is TGTGCCAGCAGTCCTTGGACGGCGAACACCGGGGAGCTGTTTTTT. Translating it yields CASSPWTANTGELFF. The rearrangement joins TRBV12-3 or TRBV12-4 to TRBJ2-2; D is ambiguous. The CDR3 has 15 residues. V was clipped by 5 bases and J by 0 bases, with 10 bases between them.

This clonotype was recorded at least ten times. The chain couples TRBV5-1 to TRBJ1-5, with TRBD1 matching over 7 bases. CDR1 is SGHRS and CDR2 is YFSETQ in the germline V gene. CDR3 length: 15 amino acids. After removal of 4 bases from V and 0 bases from J, the junction contained 4 bases not matched to a gene. The CDR3 DNA reads as TGCGCCAGCAGCGAACAGGGGAATAGCAATCAGCCCCAGCATTTT. Protein product: CASSEQGNSNQPQHF.

The sample holds a few counts of this clonotype. This rearrangement joins TRBV10-3 to TRBJ2-7; D remains ambiguous. The germline gives CDR1 ENHRY, CDR2 SYGVKD. V was cut by 3 bases and J by 0 bases, with 9 bases left in between. The CDR3 covers 14 residues. The CDR3 is CAISEQTISYEQYF. CDR3 coding DNA: TGTGCCATCAGTGAACAGACAATCTCCTACGAGCAGTACTTC.

This clonotype was seen a few times. The rearrangement links TRBV5-1 to TRBJ1-1; 7 positions agree with TRBD1. The CDR3 runs to 15 residues. Germline CDR1 and CDR2: SGHRS and YFSETQ. V dropped 3 bases and J dropped 4; count of bases not matched to a gene: 9. CDR3 amino acids: CASSWTGLGGTEAFF. The CDR3 DNA is TGCGCCAGCAGCTGGACAGGCCTTGGGGGCACTGAAGCTTTCTTT.

This clonotype was counted between two and nine times. This sequence joins TRBV6-1 and TRBJ2-1; 8 nucleotides align to TRBD2. The trim removed 6 bases at V and 6 bases at J, leaving 10 bases unmatched. This CDR3 has 15 residues. The germline gives CDR1 MNHNS, CDR2 SASEGT. Written as DNA, the CDR3 is TGTGCCAGCAGGGGCAGCGGGAGCGGGAGCAATGAGCAGTTCTTC. It translates to CASRGSGSGSNEQFF.

The rearrangement links TRBV20-1 to TRBJ2-5; D remains ambiguous. The ends were cut back, 3 bases at V and 7 bases at J, with 9 bases in the middle. The CDR3 has 11 residues. Looked up from germline, CDR1 is DFQATT and CDR2 is SNEGSKA (reference sequence). CDR3 amino acids: CSASRRVTQYF. CDR3 in DNA: TGCAGTGCTAGTCGAAGGGTGACCCAGTACTTC.

The J gene is TRBJ2-1, the V gene TRBV24-1; D may match TRBD1 or TRBD2 (6 bases each). V was cut by 5 bases and J by 8 bases, with 18 bases left in between. In germline, CDR1 is KGHDR, CDR2 SFDVKD. The CDR3 totals 15 residues. The CDR3, as DNA: TGTGCCACCAGTGGAGGGGGAGGAGGTGTGGATGAGCAGTTCTTC. Translated: CATSGGGGGVDEQFF.

This clonotype has just a few counts. CDR3 in amino acids: CASSPGTPESEQYF. CDR3 DNA: TGTGCCAGCTCACCCGGGACACCAGAATCCGAGCAGTACTTC. The V and J genes are TRBV18 and TRBJ2-7; a weak D match, TRBD1 (6 bases). The CDR3 length is 14 residues. Looked up from germline, CDR1 is KGHSH and CDR2 is LQKENI. Between the trimmed V and J ends, which lost 3 bases and 6 bases, there was a span of 15 bases.

This clonotype has at least ten counts. V usage is TRBV20-1 and J usage is TRBJ2-7, with TRBD2 matching over 8 bases. This CDR3 contains 15 residues. The V gene's germline CDR1 is DFQATT and CDR2 SNEGSKA (reference sequence). Trimming cost V 1 base and J 3 bases; bases outside gene matches: 8. The CDR3 loop is CSARGEAGVDYEQYF. The DNA for the CDR3 is TGCAGTGCTAGAGGGGAAGCGGGAGTCGACTACGAGCAGTACTTC.

This clonotype showed up just a few times. V usage is TRBV20-1 and J usage is TRBJ2-1; 8 bases are a match to TRBD2. The germline V gene encodes CDR1 DFQATT and CDR2 SNEGSKA (reference sequence). J gave up 2 bases and V 7 bases, and 1 base lay outside the gene matches. The CDR3 runs 12 residues. CDR3 DNA sequence: TGCAGTGGAGCGGGGGCCTACAATGAGCAGTTCTTC. Translated, it gives CSGAGAYNEQFF.

The CDR3 DNA is TGCAGTGCAGTAATTCAGGGGGGAGAGACCCAGTACTTC. This codes for CSAVIQGGETQYF. V gene TRBV20-1 combines with J gene TRBJ2-5; TRBD1 is a possible D gene (7 bases). The CDR3 is made up of 13 amino acids. Trimming removed 6 bases from V and 4 bases from J, with 15 bases in between. Germline assignment: CDR1 DFQATT and CDR2 SNEGSKA (reference sequence).

This clonotype appeared a few times. The chain couples TRBV20-1 to TRBJ1-1, with D hard to call. This CDR3 spans 14 amino acids. V lost 3 bases and J 3 bases, leaving 14 bases between the germline ends. Germline-derived CDR1 and CDR2 are DFQATT and SNEGSKA (reference sequence). The chain's CDR3 is CSASSPGRDTEAFF. Written as DNA, the CDR3 is TGCAGTGCTAGTAGCCCGGGTAGGGACACTGAAGCTTTCTTT.

This clonotype showed up many times. The V call is TRBV2, the J call TRBJ2-5; D is perhaps TRBD2 (7 bases). The V gene lost 8 bases and the J gene lost 5 bases, with 18 bases spanning the gap. Germline assignment: CDR1 SNHLY and CDR2 FYNNEI. This CDR3 comprises 14 residues. The CDR3, as DNA: TGTGCCAGCCAAAACCGGGGGGCGTGGGAGACCCAGTACTTC. Its protein product is CASQNRGAWETQYF.

The genes are TRBV7-2 and TRBJ2-5; D possibly corresponds to TRBD1 (5 bases). Germline CDR1 reads SGHTA; CDR2 reads FQGNSA. V was pared by 5 bases and J by 1 base, with 11 bases between. This CDR3 has 14 residues. The CDR3 bases are TGTGCCAGCAGCCACAGACAGCTCCAAGAGACCCAGTACTTC. It yields the protein CASSHRQLQETQYF.

This clonotype came up many times. The genes are TRBV12-3 or TRBV12-4 and TRBJ1-5, with TRBD1 as a possible D gene (5 bases). This CDR3 spans 15 amino acids. Trimming shortened V by 6 bases and J by 6 bases, and 18 bases separated the two germline ends. The CDR3, as DNA: TGTGCCAGCAGCCCTCGGGTAGGGGCGGGTCAGCCCCAGCATTTT. Translation: CASSPRVGAGQPQHF.

The chain joins TRBV20-1 to TRBJ2-1; 11 nucleotides line up with TRBD2. With 2 bases clipped from V and 7 bases from J, the junction kept 7 bases outside the gene matches. Germline V gives CDR1 DFQATT, CDR2 SNEGSKA (reference sequence). The CDR3 sequence is 15 residues long. The CDR3 spells CSARFRGLAGNEQFF. CDR3 bases: TGCAGTGCTAGATTCCGCGGACTAGCGGGTAATGAGCAGTTCTTC.

This chain uses TRBV6-1 with TRBJ2-7; possible D gene TRBD1, 6 bases. V dropped 6 bases and J dropped 2 bases, with 14 bases sitting between them. This CDR3 comprises 14 residues. CDR1 and CDR2 (germline): MNHNS, SASEGT. This chain's CDR3 is CASSRDTSPYEQYF. CDR3 bases: TGTGCCAGCAGCCGGGACACCTCTCCCTACGAGCAGTACTTC.

CDR3 region: CSARDPATSGSFDEQYF. Written as DNA, the CDR3 is TGCAGTGCTAGAGATCCGGCGACTAGCGGGAGTTTTGACGAGCAGTACTTC. The rearrangement links TRBV20-1 to TRBJ2-7; 12 bases are a match to TRBD2. This CDR3 is 17 amino acids long. Germline V lookup: CDR1 DFQATT, CDR2 SNEGSKA (reference sequence). V was pared by 0 bases and J by 5 bases, with 11 bases of the junction left unmatched.

The J gene is TRBJ2-1, the V gene TRBV7-2, with D uncertain. V gave up 5 bases and J gave up 2 bases, with 13 bases separating them. Germline V CDR1 and CDR2: SGHTA, FQGNSA. CDR3 length: 15 amino acids. CDR3 DNA: TGTGCCAGCAGCCCGGACCTCGCCCCCTACAATGAGCAGTTCTTC. Its translation: CASSPDLAPYNEQFF.

This clonotype was picked up a small number of times. The chain uses TRBV6-5 and TRBJ1-1; 9 nucleotides line up with TRBD1. There are 16 residues in the CDR3. Germline V lookup: CDR1 MNHEY, CDR2 SVGAGI. J gave up 5 bases and V 4 bases, and 11 bases lay outside the gene matches. The CDR3 sequence is CASSSPSGTGRTEAFF. In DNA form, the CDR3 reads TGTGCCAGCAGTTCTCCATCCGGGACAGGGAGGACTGAAGCTTTCTTT.